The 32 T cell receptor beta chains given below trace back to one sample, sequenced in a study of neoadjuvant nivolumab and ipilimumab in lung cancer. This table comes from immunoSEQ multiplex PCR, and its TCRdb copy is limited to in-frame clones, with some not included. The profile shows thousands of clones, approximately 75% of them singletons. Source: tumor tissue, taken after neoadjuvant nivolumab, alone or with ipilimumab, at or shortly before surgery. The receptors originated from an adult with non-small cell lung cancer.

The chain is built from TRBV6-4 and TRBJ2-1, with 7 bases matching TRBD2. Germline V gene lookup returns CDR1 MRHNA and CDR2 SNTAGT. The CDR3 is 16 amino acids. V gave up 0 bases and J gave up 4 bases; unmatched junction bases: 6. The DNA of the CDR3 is TGTGCCAGCAGTGACTCAGGGCTAGCGGCTTACAATGAGCAGTTCTTC. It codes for CASSDSGLAAYNEQFF.

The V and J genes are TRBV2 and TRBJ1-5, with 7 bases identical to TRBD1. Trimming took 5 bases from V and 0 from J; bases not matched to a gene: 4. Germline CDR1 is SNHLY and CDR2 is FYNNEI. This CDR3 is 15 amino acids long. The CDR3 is CASSQGVHSNQPQHF. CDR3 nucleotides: TGTGCCAGCAGTCAGGGGGTCCATAGCAATCAGCCCCAGCATTTT.

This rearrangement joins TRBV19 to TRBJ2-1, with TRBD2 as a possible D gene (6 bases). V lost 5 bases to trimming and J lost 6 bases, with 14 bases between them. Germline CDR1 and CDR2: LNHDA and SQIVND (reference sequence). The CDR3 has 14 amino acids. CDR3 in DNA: TGTGCCAGTAGTTCCGGACTATTCAGCAATGAGCAGTTCTTC. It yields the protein CASSSGLFSNEQFF.

CDR3 protein: CASSYSIIRTGGAYEQYF. In DNA, the CDR3 is TGCGCCAGCAGCTATAGCATTATTAGGACAGGGGGCGCATACGAGCAGTACTTC. The genes are TRBV4-3 and TRBJ2-7, with 11 positions matching TRBD1. V shed 5 bases, J shed 4 bases, and the junction held 16 bases outside the gene matches. The CDR3 has 18 amino acids. Germline assignment: CDR1 LGHNA and CDR2 YSLEER.

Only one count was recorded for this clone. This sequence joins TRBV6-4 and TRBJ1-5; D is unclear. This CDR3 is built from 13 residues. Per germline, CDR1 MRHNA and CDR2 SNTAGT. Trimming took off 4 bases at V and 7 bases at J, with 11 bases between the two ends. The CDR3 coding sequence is TGTGCCAGCAGTGTACTATCTGGACAGCCCCAGCATTTT. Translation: CASSVLSGQPQHF.

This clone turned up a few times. CDR3 DNA: TGTGCCAGCAGTGGGACTGCGCACCTGTACCAAGAGACCCAGTACTTC. It encodes CASSGTAHLYQETQYF. The chain uses TRBV2 and TRBJ2-5, with D tentatively TRBD2 (5 bases). Germline V gene sequence: CDR1 SNHLY, CDR2 FYNNEI. Trimming took 4 bases from V and 0 from J, leaving 15 bases between them. The CDR3 contains 16 residues.

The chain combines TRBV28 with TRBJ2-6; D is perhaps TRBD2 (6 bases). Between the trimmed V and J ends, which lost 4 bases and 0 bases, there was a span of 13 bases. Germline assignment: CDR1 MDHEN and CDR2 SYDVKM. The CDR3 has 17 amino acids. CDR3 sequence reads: CASSSSASYSGANVLTF. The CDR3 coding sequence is TGTGCCAGCAGTTCTAGCGCCTCCTACTCTGGGGCCAACGTCCTGACTTTC.

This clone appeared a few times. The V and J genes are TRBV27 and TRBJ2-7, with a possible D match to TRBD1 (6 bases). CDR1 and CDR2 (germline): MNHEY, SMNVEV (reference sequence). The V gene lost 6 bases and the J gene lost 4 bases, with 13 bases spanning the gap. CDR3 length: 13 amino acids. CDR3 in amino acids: CASSHEDSYEQYF. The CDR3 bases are TGTGCCAGCAGCCACGAGGACAGTTACGAGCAGTACTTC.

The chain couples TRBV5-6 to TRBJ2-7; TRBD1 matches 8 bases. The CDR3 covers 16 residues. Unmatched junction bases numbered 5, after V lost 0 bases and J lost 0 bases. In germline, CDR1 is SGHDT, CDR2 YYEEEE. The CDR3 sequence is CASSLAQGAYSYEQYF. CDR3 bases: TGTGCCAGCAGCTTGGCGCAGGGGGCGTACTCCTACGAGCAGTACTTC.

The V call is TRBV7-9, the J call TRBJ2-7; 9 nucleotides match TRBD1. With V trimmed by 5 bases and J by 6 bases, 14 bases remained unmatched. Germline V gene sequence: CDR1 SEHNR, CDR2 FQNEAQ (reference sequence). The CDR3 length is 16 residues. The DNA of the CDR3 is TGTGCCAGCAGCCCAGCGAACAGGGGGCGCGCTGGCGAGCAGTACTTC. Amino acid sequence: CASSPANRGRAGEQYF.

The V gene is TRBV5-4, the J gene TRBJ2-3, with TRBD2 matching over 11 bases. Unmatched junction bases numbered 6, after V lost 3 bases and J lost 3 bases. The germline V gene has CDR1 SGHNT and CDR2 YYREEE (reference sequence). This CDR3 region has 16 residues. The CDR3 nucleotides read TGTGCCAGCAGCTCTCGGACTAGCGGGCTTACAGATACGCAGTATTTT. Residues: CASSSRTSGLTDTQYF.

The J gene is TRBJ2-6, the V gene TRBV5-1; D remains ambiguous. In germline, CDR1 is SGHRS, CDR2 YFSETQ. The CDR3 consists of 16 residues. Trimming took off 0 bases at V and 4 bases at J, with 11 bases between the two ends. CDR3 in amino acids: CASSLAGLRGANVLTF. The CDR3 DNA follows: TGCGCCAGCAGCTTGGCGGGCCTGAGGGGGGCCAACGTCCTGACTTTC.

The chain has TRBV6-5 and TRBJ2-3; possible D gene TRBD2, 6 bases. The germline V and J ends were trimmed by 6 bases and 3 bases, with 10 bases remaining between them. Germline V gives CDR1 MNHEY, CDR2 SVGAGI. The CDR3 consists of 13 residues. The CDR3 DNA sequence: TGTGCCAGCAGCCGGGACTTAACAGATACGCAGTATTTT. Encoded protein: CASSRDLTDTQYF.

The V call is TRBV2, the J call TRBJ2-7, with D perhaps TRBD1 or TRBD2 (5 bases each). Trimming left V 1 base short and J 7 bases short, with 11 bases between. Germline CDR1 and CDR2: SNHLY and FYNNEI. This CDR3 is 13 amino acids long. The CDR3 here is CASSEGLGDEQYF. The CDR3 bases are TGTGCCAGCAGTGAAGGGTTGGGGGATGAGCAGTACTTC.

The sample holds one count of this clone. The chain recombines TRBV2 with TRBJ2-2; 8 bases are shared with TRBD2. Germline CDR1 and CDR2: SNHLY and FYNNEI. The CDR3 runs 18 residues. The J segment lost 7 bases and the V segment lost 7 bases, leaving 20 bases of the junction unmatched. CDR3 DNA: TGTGCCAGCACAGGGGTTAAAATGAAAGCGGGAGATCACGGGGAGCTGTTTTTT. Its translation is CASTGVKMKAGDHGELFF.

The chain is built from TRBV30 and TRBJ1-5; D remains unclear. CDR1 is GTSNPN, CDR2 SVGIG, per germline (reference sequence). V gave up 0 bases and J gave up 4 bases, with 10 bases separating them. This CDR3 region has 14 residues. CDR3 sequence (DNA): TGTGCCTGGAGTGTACTGGCAGCGAATCAGCCCCAGCATTTT. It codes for CAWSVLAANQPQHF. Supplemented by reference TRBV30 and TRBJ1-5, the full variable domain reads SQTIHQWPATLVQPVGSPLSLECTVEGTSNPNLYWYRQAAGRGLQLLFYSVGIGQISSEVPQNLSASRPQDRQFILSSKKLLLSDSGFYLCAWSVLAANQPQHFGDGTRLSIL.

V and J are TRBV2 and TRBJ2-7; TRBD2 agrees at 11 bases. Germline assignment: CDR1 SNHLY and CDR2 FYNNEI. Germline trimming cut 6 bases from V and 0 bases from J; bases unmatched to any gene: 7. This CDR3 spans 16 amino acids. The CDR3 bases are TGTGCCAGCAGCGAGCTAGGGACTAGCGGCTCCTACGAGCAGTACTTC. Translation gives CASSELGTSGSYEQYF.

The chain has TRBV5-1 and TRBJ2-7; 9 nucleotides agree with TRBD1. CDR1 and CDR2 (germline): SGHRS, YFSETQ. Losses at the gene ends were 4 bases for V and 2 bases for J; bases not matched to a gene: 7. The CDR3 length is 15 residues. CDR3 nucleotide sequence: TGCGCCAGCAGCAGAACCGGGACAGGGACCTACGAGCAGTACTTC. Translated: CASSRTGTGTYEQYF.

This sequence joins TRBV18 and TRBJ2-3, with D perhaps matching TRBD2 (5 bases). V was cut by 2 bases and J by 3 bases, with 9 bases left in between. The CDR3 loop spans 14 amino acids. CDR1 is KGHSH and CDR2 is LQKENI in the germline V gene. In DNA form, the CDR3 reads TGTGCCAGCTCACCAGGAACTAGGACAGATACGCAGTATTTT. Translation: CASSPGTRTDTQYF. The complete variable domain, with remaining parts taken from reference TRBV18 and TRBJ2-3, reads NAGVMQNPRHLVRRRGQEARLRCSPMKGHSHVYWYRQLPEEGLKFMVYLQKENIIDESGMPKERFSAEFPKEGPSILRIQQVVRGDSAAYFCASSPGTRTDTQYFGPGTRLTVL.

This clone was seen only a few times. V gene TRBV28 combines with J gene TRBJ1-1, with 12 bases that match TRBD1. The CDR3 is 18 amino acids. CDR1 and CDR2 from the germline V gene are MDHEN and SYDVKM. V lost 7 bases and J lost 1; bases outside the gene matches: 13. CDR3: CASKLFRDRGPTNTEAFF. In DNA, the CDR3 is TGTGCCAGCAAATTATTCCGGGACAGGGGGCCGACGAACACTGAAGCTTTCTTT.

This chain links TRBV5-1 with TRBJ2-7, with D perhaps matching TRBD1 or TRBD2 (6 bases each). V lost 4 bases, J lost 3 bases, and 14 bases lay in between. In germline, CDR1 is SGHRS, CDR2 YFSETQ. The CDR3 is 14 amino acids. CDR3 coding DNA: TGCGCCAGCAGCACAACAAGGGGGGACTACGAGCAGTACTTC. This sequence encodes CASSTTRGDYEQYF.

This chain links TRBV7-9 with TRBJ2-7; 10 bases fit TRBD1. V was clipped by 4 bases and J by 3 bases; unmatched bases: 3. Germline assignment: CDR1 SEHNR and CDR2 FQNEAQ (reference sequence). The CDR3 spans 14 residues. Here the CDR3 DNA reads TGTGCCAGCAGCTCTGGGGACAGGGGCTACGAGCAGTACTTC. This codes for CASSSGDRGYEQYF.

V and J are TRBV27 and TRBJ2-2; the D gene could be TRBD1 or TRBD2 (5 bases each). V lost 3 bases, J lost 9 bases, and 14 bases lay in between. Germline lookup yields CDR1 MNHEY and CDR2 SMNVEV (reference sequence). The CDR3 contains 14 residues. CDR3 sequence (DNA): TGTGCCAGCAGTTTTGGGACCTGGAGCCGGGAGCTGTTTTTT. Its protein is CASSFGTWSRELFF.

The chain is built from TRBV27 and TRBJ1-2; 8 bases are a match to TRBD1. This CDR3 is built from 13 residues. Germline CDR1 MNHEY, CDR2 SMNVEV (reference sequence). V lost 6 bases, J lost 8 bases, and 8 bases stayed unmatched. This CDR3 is CASSGTGFRGYTF. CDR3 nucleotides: TGTGCCAGCAGCGGGACAGGATTTCGGGGCTACACCTTC.

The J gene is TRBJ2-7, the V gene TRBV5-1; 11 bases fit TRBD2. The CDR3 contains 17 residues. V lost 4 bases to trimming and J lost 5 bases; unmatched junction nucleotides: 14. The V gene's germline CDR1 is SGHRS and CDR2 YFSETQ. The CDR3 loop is CASSKSSGGLSFDEQYF. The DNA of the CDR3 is TGCGCCAGCAGCAAATCTAGCGGGGGGTTGTCGTTTGACGAGCAGTACTTC.

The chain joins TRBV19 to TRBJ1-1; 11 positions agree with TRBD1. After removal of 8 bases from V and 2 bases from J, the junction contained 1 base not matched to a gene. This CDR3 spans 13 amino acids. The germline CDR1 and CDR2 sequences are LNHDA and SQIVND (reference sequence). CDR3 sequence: CASGTGGNTEAFF. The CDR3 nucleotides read TGTGCCAGTGGGACAGGGGGAAACACTGAAGCTTTCTTT.

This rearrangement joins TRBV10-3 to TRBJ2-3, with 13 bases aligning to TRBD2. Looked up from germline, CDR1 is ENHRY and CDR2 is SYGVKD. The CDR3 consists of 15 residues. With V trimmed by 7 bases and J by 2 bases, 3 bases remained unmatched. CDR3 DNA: TGTGCCATCAAAGGGACTAGCGGGATCACAGATACGCAGTATTTT. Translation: CAIKGTSGITDTQYF.

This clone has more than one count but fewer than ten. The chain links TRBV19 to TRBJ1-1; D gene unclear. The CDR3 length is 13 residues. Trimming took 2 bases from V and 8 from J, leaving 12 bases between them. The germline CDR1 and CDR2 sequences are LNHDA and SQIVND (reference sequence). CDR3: CASSIMGKGEAFF. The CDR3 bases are TGTGCCAGTAGTATAATGGGGAAGGGAGAAGCTTTCTTT.

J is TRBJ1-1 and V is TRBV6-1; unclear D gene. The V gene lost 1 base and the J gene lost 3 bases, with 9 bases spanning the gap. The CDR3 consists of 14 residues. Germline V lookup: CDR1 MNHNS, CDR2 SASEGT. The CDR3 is CASSEGGVDTEAFF. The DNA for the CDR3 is TGTGCCAGCAGTGAAGGAGGTGTCGACACTGAAGCTTTCTTT.

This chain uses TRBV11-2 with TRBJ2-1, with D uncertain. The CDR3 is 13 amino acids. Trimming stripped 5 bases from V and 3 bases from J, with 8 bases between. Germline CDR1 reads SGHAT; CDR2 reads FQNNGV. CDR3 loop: CASSILGYNEQFF. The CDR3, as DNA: TGTGCCAGCAGCATATTGGGCTACAATGAGCAGTTCTTC. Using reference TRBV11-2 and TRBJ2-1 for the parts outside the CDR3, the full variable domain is EAGVAQSPRYKIIEKRQSVAFWCNPISGHATLYWYQQILGQGPKLLIQFQNNGVVDDSQLPKDRFSAERLKGVDSTLKIQPAKLEDSAVYLCASSILGYNEQFFGPGTRLTVL.

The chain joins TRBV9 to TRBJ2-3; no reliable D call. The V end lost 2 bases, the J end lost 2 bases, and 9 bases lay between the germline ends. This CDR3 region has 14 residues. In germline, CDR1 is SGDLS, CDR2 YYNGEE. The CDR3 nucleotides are TGTGCCAGCAGCGTCCCTGATCCCACAGATACGCAGTATTTT. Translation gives CASSVPDPTDTQYF.

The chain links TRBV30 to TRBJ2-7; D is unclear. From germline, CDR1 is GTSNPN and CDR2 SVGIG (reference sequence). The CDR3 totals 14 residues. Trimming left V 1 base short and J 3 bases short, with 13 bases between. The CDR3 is CAWSDPLNRYEQYF. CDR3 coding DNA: TGTGCCTGGAGTGACCCTTTGAATCGCTACGAGCAGTACTTC.